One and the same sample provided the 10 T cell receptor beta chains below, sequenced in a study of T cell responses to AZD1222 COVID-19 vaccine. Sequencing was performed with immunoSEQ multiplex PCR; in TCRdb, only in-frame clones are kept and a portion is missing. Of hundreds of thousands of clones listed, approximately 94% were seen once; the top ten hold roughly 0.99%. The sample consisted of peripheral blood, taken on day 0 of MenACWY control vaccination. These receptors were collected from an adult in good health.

CDR3 region: CASSIGTGYEQYF. In DNA form, the CDR3 reads TGTGCCAGTAGTATAGGGACAGGGTACGAGCAGTACTTC. J is TRBJ2-7 and V is TRBV19; 8 bases are shared with TRBD1. Germline V gene sequence: CDR1 LNHDA, CDR2 SQIVND (reference sequence). The CDR3 runs 13 residues. The junction had 0 bases not matched to a gene; V was cut back by 1 base and J by 4 bases.

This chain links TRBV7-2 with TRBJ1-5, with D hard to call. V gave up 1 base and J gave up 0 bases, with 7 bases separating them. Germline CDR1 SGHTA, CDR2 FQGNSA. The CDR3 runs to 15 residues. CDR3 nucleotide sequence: TGTGCCAGCAGCTTAGAAGGGAATAGCAATCAGCCCCAGCATTTT. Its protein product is CASSLEGNSNQPQHF.

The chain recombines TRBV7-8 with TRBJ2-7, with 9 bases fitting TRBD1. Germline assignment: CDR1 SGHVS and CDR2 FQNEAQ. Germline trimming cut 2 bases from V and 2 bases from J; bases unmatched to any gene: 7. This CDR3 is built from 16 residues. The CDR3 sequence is CASSLLGQGGPYEQYF. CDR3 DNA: TGTGCCAGCAGCTTACTGGGACAGGGTGGACCCTACGAGCAGTACTTC. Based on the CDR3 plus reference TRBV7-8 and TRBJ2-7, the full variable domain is GAGVSQSPRYKVAKRGQDVALRCDPISGHVSLFWYQQALGQGPEFLTYFQNEAQLDKSGLPSDRFFAERPEGSVSTLKIQRTQQEDSAVYLCASSLLGQGGPYEQYFGPGTRLTVT.

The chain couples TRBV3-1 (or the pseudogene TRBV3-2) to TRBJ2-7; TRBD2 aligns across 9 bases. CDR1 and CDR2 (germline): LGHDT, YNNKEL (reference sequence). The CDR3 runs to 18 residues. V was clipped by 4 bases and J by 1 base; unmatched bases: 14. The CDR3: CASSLALAGKVTSYEQYF. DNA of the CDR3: TGTGCCAGCAGCCTCGCCCTAGCGGGGAAAGTTACATCCTACGAGCAGTACTTC.

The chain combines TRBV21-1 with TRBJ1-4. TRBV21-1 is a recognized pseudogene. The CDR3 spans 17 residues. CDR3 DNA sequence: TGTGCCAGCAGCAGTAGACAACTCGAGGGGGGTCGGGAAAAACTGTTTTTT. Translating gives CASSSRQLEGGREKLFF.

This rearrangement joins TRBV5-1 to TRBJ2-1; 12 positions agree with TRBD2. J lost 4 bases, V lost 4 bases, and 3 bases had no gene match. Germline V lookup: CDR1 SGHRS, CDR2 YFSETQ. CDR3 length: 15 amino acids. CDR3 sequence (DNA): TGCGCCAGCAGCCCTAGCGGGGGGGTTTACAATGAGCAGTTCTTC. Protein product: CASSPSGGVYNEQFF.

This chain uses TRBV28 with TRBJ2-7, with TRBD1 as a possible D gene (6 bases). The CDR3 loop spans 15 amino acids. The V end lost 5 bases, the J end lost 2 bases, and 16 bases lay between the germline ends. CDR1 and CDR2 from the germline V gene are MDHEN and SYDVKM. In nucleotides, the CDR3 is TGTGCCAGCAGTAAAATACGGACAGCAACCTACGAGCAGTACTTC. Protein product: CASSKIRTATYEQYF. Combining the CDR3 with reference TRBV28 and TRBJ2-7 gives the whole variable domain DVKVTQSSRYLVKRTGEKVFLECVQDMDHENMFWYRQDPGLGLRLIYFSYDVKMKEKGDIPEGYSVSREKKERFSLILESASTNQTSMYLCASSKIRTATYEQYFGPGTRLTVT.

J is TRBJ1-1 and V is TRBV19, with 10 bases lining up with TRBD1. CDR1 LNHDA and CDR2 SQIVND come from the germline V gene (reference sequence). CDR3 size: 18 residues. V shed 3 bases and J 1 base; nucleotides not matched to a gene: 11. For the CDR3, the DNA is TGTGCCAGTAGTATTCTGCGCGGACAGGGGGAATCGAACACTGAAGCTTTCTTT. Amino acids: CASSILRGQGESNTEAFF.

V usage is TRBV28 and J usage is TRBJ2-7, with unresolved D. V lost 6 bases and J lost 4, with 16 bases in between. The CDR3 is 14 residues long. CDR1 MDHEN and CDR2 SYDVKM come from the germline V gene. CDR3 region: CASSSPGRWYEQYF. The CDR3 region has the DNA TGTGCCAGCAGCTCTCCGGGCCGGTGGTACGAGCAGTACTTC.

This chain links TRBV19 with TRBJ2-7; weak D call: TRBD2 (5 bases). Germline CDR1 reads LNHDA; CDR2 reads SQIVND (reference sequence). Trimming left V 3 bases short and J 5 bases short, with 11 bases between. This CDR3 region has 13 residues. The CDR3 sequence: CASSMKRTHEQYF. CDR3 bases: TGTGCCAGTAGTATGAAGAGGACTCACGAGCAGTACTTC.